Below, 17 T cell receptor beta chains from the same sample are listed, as sequenced in a study of radiation and T cells in renal cell carcinoma. Time point described: baseline pretreatment blood. Treatment of the sample: 15 Gy SBRT to primary tumor, nephrectomy 4 weeks later. Here immunoSEQ multiplex PCR was the method, and the copy in TCRdb shows in-frame clones only, minus some. The sample lists tens of thousands of clones; 82% were seen once. The sequencing here drew on blood, taken from a patient whose treatment included radiotherapy and nephrectomy. The receptors were gathered from a man aged 55 to 70 with renal cell carcinoma.

This chain joins TRBV28 and TRBJ1-2; 10 nucleotides line up with TRBD1. The CDR3 is 13 amino acids. The germline V gene has CDR1 MDHEN and CDR2 SYDVKM. Trimming cost V 6 bases and J 4 bases; bases outside gene matches: 2. In nucleotides, the CDR3 is TGTGCCAGCAGGGGGACAGGGGCCTATGGCTACACCTTC. Its translation is CASRGTGAYGYTF.

The chain employs TRBV19 and TRBJ2-7; D might be TRBD1 (5 bases). CDR1 LNHDA and CDR2 SQIVND come from the germline V gene (reference sequence). This CDR3 is 14 amino acids long. The V gene lost 3 bases and the J gene lost 3 bases, with 12 bases spanning the gap. As DNA, the CDR3 is TGTGCCAGTAGTATGGGCAGGGTCAACTACGAGCAGTACTTC. It codes for CASSMGRVNYEQYF.

This clone was seen a handful of times. The CDR3 DNA sequence: TGTGCCAGTGAAGGGGCGGGAGCTTACAATGAGCAGTTCTTC. The encoded protein is CASEGAGAYNEQFF. The J gene is TRBJ2-1, the V gene TRBV19; 7 bases align to TRBD2. Germline V gene sequence: CDR1 LNHDA, CDR2 SQIVND (reference sequence). The trim removed 8 bases at V and 4 bases at J, leaving 8 bases unmatched. The CDR3 length is 14 residues.

J is TRBJ1-2 and V is TRBV9; D not resolved. There are 13 residues in the CDR3. CDR1 SGDLS and CDR2 YYNGEE come from the germline V gene. Trimming left V 0 bases short and J 4 bases short, with 7 bases between. The CDR3 DNA reads as TGTGCCAGCAGCGTAGCGGACTTCTATGGCTACACCTTC. Encoded protein: CASSVADFYGYTF.

This clone was counted at least ten times. The rearrangement joins TRBV18 to TRBJ2-7; TRBD2 matches 9 bases. The germline gives CDR1 KGHSH, CDR2 LQKENI. The CDR3 is 14 amino acids. The junction had 2 bases not matched to a gene; V was cut back by 3 bases and J by 2 bases. CDR3 bases: TGTGCCAGCTCACCCCAGCGGGAGGCCTACGAGCAGTACTTC. It codes for CASSPQREAYEQYF.

The chain links TRBV19 to TRBJ1-2; tentatively, D is TRBD1 (6 bases). Germline V lookup: CDR1 LNHDA, CDR2 SQIVND (reference sequence). V was trimmed by 1 base and J by 7 bases, leaving 13 bases between them. The CDR3 is made up of 14 amino acids. The CDR3 DNA is TGTGCCAGTAGTATAGCGATCGGGGGCTCTGGCTACACCTTC. This encodes CASSIAIGGSGYTF.

The chain employs TRBV19 and TRBJ2-1, with D tentatively TRBD1 (6 bases). Trimming shortened V by 2 bases and J by 0 bases, and 8 bases separated the two germline ends. The CDR3 contains 15 residues. Looked up from germline, CDR1 is LNHDA and CDR2 is SQIVND (reference sequence). This chain's CDR3 is CASSIRDNSYNEQFF. The CDR3 bases are TGTGCCAGTAGTATACGGGACAACTCCTACAATGAGCAGTTCTTC.

The chain couples TRBV11-3 to TRBJ1-2; D gene ambiguous. V was pared by 8 bases and J by 0 bases, with 10 bases between. Germline loops: CDR1 SGHNT, CDR2 YENEEA. The CDR3 contains 13 residues. The CDR3: CASGLCTNYGYTF. In DNA form, the CDR3 reads TGTGCCAGCGGGCTCTGTACTAACTATGGCTACACCTTC.

The V call is TRBV7-2, the J call TRBJ2-7; 11 nucleotides agree with TRBD2. Germline CDR1 SGHTA, CDR2 FQGNSA. Germline trimming cut 5 bases from V and 2 bases from J; bases unmatched to any gene: 5. The CDR3 runs to 15 residues. CDR3 sequence (DNA): TGTGCCAGCAGCGCACTAGCGGGAGTTACCTACGAGCAGTACTTC. This gives the protein CASSALAGVTYEQYF. The entire variable domain, with the rest obtained from reference TRBV7-2 and TRBJ2-7, is as follows: GAGVSQSPSNKVTEKGKDVELRCDPISGHTALYWYRQSLGQGLEFLIYFQGNSAPDKSGLPSDRFSAERTGGSVSTLTIQRTQQEDSAVYLCASSALAGVTYEQYFGPGTRLTVT.

The chain links TRBV7-2 to TRBJ1-1; TRBD1 matches at 10 bases. With 2 bases clipped from V and 4 bases from J, the junction kept 1 base outside the gene matches. In germline, CDR1 is SGHTA, CDR2 FQGNSA. The CDR3 is 14 amino acids. The chain's CDR3 is CASSLRQGATEAFF. DNA for the CDR3: TGTGCCAGCAGCTTAAGACAGGGGGCCACTGAAGCTTTCTTT.

The V and J genes are TRBV15 and TRBJ2-7, with D perhaps matching TRBD1 (6 bases). Per germline, CDR1 LNHNV and CDR2 YYDKDF (reference sequence). V was shortened by 1 base and J by 4 bases, with 17 bases between the two germline ends. The CDR3 is 16 residues long. The CDR3 loop is CATSRGKGDRYYEQYF. The CDR3 bases are TGTGCCACCAGCAGAGGGAAGGGGGATCGATATTACGAGCAGTACTTC.

This chain links TRBV18 with TRBJ2-7; TRBD2 matches at 8 bases. CDR1 KGHSH and CDR2 LQKENI come from the germline V gene. The V and J ends lost 6 bases and 0 bases, in that order; junction bases with no gene match: 10. The length of the CDR3 is 16 residues. The CDR3: CASSPVMAGGSYEQYF. CDR3 DNA sequence: TGTGCCAGCTCTCCCGTAATGGCGGGGGGCTCCTACGAGCAGTACTTC. Using reference TRBV18 and TRBJ2-7 for the parts outside the CDR3, the full variable domain is NAGVMQNPRHLVRRRGQEARLRCSPMKGHSHVYWYRQLPEEGLKFMVYLQKENIIDESGMPKERFSAEFPKEGPSILRIQQVVRGDSAAYFCASSPVMAGGSYEQYFGPGTRLTVT.

The V call is TRBV27, the J call TRBJ1-1, with a possible D match to TRBD1 (6 bases). Germline CDR1 and CDR2: MNHEY and SMNVEV (reference sequence). The V gene lost 6 bases and the J gene lost 2 bases, with 13 bases spanning the gap. This CDR3 comprises 14 residues. CDR3 loop: CASRPQGANTEAFF. CDR3 nucleotides: TGTGCCAGCAGGCCACAGGGAGCTAACACTGAAGCTTTCTTT.

The chain recombines TRBV7-8 with TRBJ1-5; D remains ambiguous. This CDR3 contains 14 residues. Germline CDR1 reads SGHVS; CDR2 reads FQNEAQ. With 1 base removed from V and 5 bases from J, the gap between germline ends came to 9 bases. CDR3 nucleotide sequence: TGTGCCAGCAGCTTAGAACGGAATGATCAGCCCCAGCATTTT. This encodes CASSLERNDQPQHF.

The J gene is TRBJ2-2, the V gene TRBV10-2; D is possibly TRBD1 (5 bases). The ends were cut back, 2 bases at V and 2 bases at J, with 9 bases in the middle. Per the germline V gene, CDR1 is WSHSY and CDR2 is SAAADI. The CDR3 loop spans 15 amino acids. DNA for the CDR3: TGCGCCAGCAGTGAGAGGCAGGGCAACACCGGGGAGCTGTTTTTT. Its translation: CASSERQGNTGELFF.

V and J are TRBV10-2 and TRBJ2-7; D gene uncertain. The CDR3 loop spans 15 amino acids. Germline values: CDR1 WSHSY, CDR2 SAAADI. Deletions cut 6 bases from V and 6 bases from J, with 21 bases between. The CDR3 reads CASRPPAGIGGEQYF. CDR3 bases: TGCGCCAGCAGACCACCTGCCGGTATAGGTGGCGAGCAGTACTTC.

This clone was seen just once. The V call is TRBV4-1, the J call TRBJ1-4, with no clear D. V lost 4 bases and J 0 bases, leaving 12 bases between the germline ends. CDR3 length: 16 residues. Germline CDR1 and CDR2: MGHRA and YSYEKL. The DNA for the CDR3 is TGCGCCAGCAGCCCCTCCTTAGATGCAACTAATGAAAAACTGTTTTTT. It translates to CASSPSLDATNEKLFF.